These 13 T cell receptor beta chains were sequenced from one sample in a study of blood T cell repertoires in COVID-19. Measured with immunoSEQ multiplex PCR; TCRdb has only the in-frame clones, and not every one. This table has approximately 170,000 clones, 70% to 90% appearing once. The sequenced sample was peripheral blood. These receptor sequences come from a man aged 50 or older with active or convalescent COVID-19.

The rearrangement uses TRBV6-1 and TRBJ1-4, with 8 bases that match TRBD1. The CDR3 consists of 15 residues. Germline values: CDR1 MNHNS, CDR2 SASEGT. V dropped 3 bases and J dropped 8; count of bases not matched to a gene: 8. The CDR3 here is CASSDMTGAREKLFF. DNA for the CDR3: TGTGCCAGCAGTGACATGACAGGGGCTAGAGAAAAACTGTTTTTT.

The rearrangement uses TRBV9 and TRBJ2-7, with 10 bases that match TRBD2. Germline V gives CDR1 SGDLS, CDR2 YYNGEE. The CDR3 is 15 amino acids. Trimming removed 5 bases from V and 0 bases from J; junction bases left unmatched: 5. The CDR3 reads CASSIAGGTSYEQYF. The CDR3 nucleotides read TGTGCCAGCAGTATAGCGGGAGGTACCTCCTACGAGCAGTACTTC.

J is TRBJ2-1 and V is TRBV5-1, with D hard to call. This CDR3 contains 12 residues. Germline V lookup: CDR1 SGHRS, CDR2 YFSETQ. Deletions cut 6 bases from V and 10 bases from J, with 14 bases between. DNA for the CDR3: TGCGCCAGCACTCCCAGTATTGGCGAGCAGTTCTTC. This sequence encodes CASTPSIGEQFF.

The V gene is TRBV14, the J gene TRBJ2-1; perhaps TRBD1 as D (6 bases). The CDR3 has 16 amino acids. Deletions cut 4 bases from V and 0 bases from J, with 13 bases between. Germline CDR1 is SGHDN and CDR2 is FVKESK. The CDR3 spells CASSPWTVSSYNEQFF. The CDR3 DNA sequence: TGTGCCAGCAGCCCTTGGACAGTTAGCTCCTACAATGAGCAGTTCTTC.

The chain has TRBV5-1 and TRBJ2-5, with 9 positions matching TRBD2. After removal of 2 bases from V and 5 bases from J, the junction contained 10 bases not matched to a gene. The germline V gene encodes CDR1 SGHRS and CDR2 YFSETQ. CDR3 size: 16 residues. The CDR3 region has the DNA TGCGCCAGCAGCTTCGGAATAGCGGGGGTCGGCGAGACCCAGTACTTC. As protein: CASSFGIAGVGETQYF.

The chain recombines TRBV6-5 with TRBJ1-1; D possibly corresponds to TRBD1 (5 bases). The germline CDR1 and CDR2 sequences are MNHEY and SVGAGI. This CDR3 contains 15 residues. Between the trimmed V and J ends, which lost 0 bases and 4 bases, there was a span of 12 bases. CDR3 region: CASSYSAGSGTEAFF. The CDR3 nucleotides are TGTGCCAGCAGTTACTCGGCAGGGTCGGGCACTGAAGCTTTCTTT.

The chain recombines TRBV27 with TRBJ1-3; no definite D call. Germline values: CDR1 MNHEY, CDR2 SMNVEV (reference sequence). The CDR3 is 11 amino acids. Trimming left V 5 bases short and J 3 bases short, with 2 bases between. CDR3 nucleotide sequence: TGTGCCAGCAGTCGTGGAAACACCATATATTTT. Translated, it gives CASSRGNTIYF.

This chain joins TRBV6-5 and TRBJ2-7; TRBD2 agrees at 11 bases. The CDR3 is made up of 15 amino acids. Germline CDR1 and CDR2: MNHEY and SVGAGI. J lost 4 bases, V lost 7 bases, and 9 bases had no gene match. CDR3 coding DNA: TGTGCCAGCATCTATCCCACTAGCGGGAGTTACGAGCAGTACTTC. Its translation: CASIYPTSGSYEQYF.

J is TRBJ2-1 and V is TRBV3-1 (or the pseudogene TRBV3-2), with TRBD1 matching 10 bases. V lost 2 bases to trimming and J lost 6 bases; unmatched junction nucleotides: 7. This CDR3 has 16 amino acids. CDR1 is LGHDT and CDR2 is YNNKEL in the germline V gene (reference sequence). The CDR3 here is CASSQRRDRGINEQFF. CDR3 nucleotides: TGTGCCAGCAGCCAACGCCGGGACAGGGGTATCAATGAGCAGTTCTTC.

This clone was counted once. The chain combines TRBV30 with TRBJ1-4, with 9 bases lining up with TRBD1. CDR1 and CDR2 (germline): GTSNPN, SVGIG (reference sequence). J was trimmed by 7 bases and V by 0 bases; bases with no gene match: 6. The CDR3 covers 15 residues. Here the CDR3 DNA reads TGTGCCTGGAGTGTACGGGGGACAGGGCCTGAAAAACTGTTTTTT. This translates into CAWSVRGTGPEKLFF.

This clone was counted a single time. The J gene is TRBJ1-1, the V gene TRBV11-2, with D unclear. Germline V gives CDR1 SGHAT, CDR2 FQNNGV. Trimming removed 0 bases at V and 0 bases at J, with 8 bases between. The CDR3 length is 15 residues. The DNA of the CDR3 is TGTGCCAGCAGCTTAGAGGTCAGTTTGAACACTGAAGCTTTCTTT. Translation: CASSLEVSLNTEAFF.

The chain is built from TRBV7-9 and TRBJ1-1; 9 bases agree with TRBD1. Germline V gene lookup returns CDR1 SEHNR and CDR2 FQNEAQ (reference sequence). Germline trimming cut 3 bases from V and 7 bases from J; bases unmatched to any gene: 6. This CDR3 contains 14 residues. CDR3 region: CASSFDRGSGEAFF. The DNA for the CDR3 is TGTGCCAGCAGCTTTGACAGGGGGTCTGGTGAAGCTTTCTTT.

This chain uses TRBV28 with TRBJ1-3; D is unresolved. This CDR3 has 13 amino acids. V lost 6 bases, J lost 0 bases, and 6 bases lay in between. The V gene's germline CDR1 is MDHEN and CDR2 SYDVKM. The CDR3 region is CASRLHSGNTIYF. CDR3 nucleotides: TGTGCCAGCAGACTTCACTCTGGAAACACCATATATTTT.